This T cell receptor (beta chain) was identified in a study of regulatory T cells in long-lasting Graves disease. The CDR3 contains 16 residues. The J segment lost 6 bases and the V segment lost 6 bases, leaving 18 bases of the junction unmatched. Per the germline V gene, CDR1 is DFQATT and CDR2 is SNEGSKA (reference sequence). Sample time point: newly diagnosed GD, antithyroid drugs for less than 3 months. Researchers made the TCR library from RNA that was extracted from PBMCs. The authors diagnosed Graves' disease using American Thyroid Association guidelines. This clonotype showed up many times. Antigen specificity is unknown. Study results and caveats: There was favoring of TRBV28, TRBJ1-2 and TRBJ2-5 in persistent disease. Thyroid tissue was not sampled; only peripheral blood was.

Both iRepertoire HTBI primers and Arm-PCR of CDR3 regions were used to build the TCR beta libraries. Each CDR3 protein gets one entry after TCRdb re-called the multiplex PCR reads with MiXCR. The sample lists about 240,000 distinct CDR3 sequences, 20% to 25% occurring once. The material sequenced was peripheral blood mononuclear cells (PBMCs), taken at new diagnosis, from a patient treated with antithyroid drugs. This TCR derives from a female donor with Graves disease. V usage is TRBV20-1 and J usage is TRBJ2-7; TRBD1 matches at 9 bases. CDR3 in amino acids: CSAPDPPGQGRGEQYF. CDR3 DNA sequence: TGCAGTGCCCCCGATCCGCCGGGACAGGGTCGGGGCGAGCAGTACTTC.